These 28 T cell receptor beta chains originate from one sample sequenced in a study of cytomegalovirus exposure and HLA in healthy donors. The PCR had 60 Vbeta and 13 Jbeta primers. Produced via immunoSEQ multiplex PCR; TCRdb's table is partial and in-frame only. Among some 110,000 clones, less than 80% were seen once, and the ten largest hold roughly 2%. Material: PBMCs. All receptors come from a woman in her twenties or thirties in good health and CMV-seronegative.

CDR3 nucleotide sequence: TGTGCCAGCAGTTACCAGACTAGTGGGTACGAGCAGTACTTC. It codes for CASSYQTSGYEQYF. This chain uses TRBV6-5 with TRBJ2-7, with a tentative D call TRBD2 (6 bases). V was clipped by 2 bases and J by 4 bases, with 12 bases between them. The CDR3 length is 14 residues. Per the germline V gene, CDR1 is MNHEY and CDR2 is SVGAGI.

The chain carries TRBV6-1 and TRBJ1-2; weak D call: TRBD1 (6 bases). V dropped 5 bases and J dropped 4 bases, with 17 bases sitting between them. This CDR3 has 15 residues. Germline loops: CDR1 MNHNS, CDR2 SASEGT. The CDR3 here is CASSPGPGEGYGYTF. The CDR3 DNA follows: TGTGCCAGCAGTCCCGGCCCAGGGGAAGGCTATGGCTACACCTTC.

This chain joins TRBV19 and TRBJ2-2, with D tentatively TRBD1 (5 bases). Between the trimmed V and J ends, which lost 3 bases and 1 base, there was a span of 6 bases. CDR3 length: 14 residues. Germline-derived CDR1 and CDR2 are LNHDA and SQIVND (reference sequence). The CDR3 loop reads CASSIRGNTGELFF. The CDR3 coding sequence is TGTGCCAGTAGTATTAGGGGGAACACCGGGGAGCTGTTTTTT.

The chain recombines TRBV27 with TRBJ1-6, with 7 bases matching TRBD1. Germline V gives CDR1 MNHEY, CDR2 SMNVEV (reference sequence). The CDR3 is made up of 16 amino acids. With V trimmed by 0 bases and J by 10 bases, 9 bases remained unmatched. CDR3 sequence (DNA): TGTGCCAGCAGTTTATCGGAGACAGGGTTCGTCTCACCCCTCCACTTT. Its protein product is CASSLSETGFVSPLHF.

V is TRBV7-9 and J is TRBJ2-3; possible D gene TRBD2, 7 bases. V was pared by 6 bases and J by 1 base, with 17 bases between. The CDR3 runs 16 residues. Germline-derived CDR1 and CDR2 are SEHNR and FQNEAQ (reference sequence). CDR3 DNA sequence: TGTGCCAGCAGGCAACTAAGGGGGAGGGGCACAGATACGCAGTATTTT. Amino acids: CASRQLRGRGTDTQYF.

The genes are TRBV6-1 and TRBJ1-4; maybe TRBD1 (5 bases). Germline V CDR1 and CDR2: MNHNS, SASEGT. The V gene lost 6 bases and the J gene lost 5 bases, with 7 bases spanning the gap. The CDR3 runs 12 residues. The CDR3 region is CASRDTNEKLFF. The CDR3 DNA reads TGTGCCAGCAGGGACACAAATGAAAAACTGTTTTTT.

The V and J genes are TRBV14 and TRBJ2-7, with 10 bases fitting TRBD1. The CDR3 contains 15 residues. V shed 3 bases, J shed 1 base, and the junction held 3 bases outside the gene matches. Germline CDR1 and CDR2: SGHDN and FVKESK. For the CDR3, the DNA is TGTGCCAGCAGCCAGACAGGGGGCAGGTCCTACGAGCAGTACTTC. This encodes CASSQTGGRSYEQYF.

The V gene is TRBV7-2, the J gene TRBJ1-5, with D perhaps TRBD1 (6 bases). The germline V and J ends were trimmed by 5 bases and 4 bases, with 12 bases remaining between them. Germline-derived CDR1 and CDR2 are SGHTA and FQGNSA. The CDR3 sequence is 14 residues long. The CDR3 reads CASSPGQWNQPQHF. The CDR3 coding sequence is TGTGCCAGCAGCCCTGGACAGTGGAATCAGCCCCAGCATTTT.

The V and J genes are TRBV21-1 and TRBJ2-5; TRBD2 was called by the table and not checked on the DNA. TRBV21-1 is an annotated pseudogene. The CDR3 has 21 amino acids. The CDR3: CASIRQTSGRGDSGLQETQYF. As DNA, the CDR3 is TGTGCCAGCATCAGGCAGACTAGCGGGCGCGGAGATTCGGGCCTCCAAGAGACCCAGTACTTC.

This chain connects TRBV9 to TRBJ1-1; TRBD1 is a possible D gene (6 bases). The germline CDR1 and CDR2 sequences are SGDLS and YYNGEE. CDR3 length: 13 residues. V lost 3 bases and J 1 base, leaving 7 bases between the germline ends. The CDR3 nucleotides read TGTGCCAGCAGCGAACAGGGGAACACTGAAGCTTTCTTT. Residues: CASSEQGNTEAFF.

This chain joins TRBV4-3 and TRBJ2-2; 10 nucleotides line up with TRBD1. The CDR3 has 16 amino acids. Germline V lookup: CDR1 LGHNA, CDR2 YSLEER. V gave up 0 bases and J gave up 3 bases; unmatched junction bases: 1. CDR3 in amino acids: CASSQEGQGYTGELFF. The CDR3 coding sequence is TGCGCCAGCAGCCAAGAGGGACAGGGGTACACCGGGGAGCTGTTTTTT.

J is TRBJ2-1 and V is TRBV19, with 8 bases that match TRBD2. The CDR3 totals 14 residues. Germline loops: CDR1 LNHDA, CDR2 SQIVND (reference sequence). V trimming: 3 bases; J trimming: 7 bases; junction bases outside the gene matches: 5. The CDR3 bases are TGTGCCAGTAGTATGGTGGCTAGCGGGAATGAGCAGTTCTTC. Translating it yields CASSMVASGNEQFF.

The rearrangement uses TRBV28 and TRBJ2-1, with TRBD2 as a possible D gene (5 bases). CDR1 is MDHEN and CDR2 is SYDVKM in the germline V gene. V lost 5 bases and J 12 bases, leaving 11 bases between the germline ends. This CDR3 region has 11 residues. Written as DNA, the CDR3 is TGTGCCAGCAGTATGAGGGAATTGCAGTTCTTC. Its protein is CASSMRELQFF.

In DNA, the CDR3 is TGTGCCAGCAGTGTCAACGAGCAGTACTTC. This sequence encodes CASSVNEQYF. The V gene is TRBV2, the J gene TRBJ2-7; no clear D gene. The CDR3 contains 10 residues. Trimming cost V 4 bases and J 5 bases, with 3 bases left between them. In germline, CDR1 is SNHLY, CDR2 FYNNEI.

The J gene is TRBJ1-1, the V gene TRBV28; D is unclear. Trimming cost V 6 bases and J 3 bases, with 11 bases left between them. Germline CDR1 is MDHEN and CDR2 is SYDVKM. The CDR3 totals 13 residues. The CDR3 DNA is TGTGCCAGCAGCCACGAACGGGACACTGAAGCTTTCTTT. Translating gives CASSHERDTEAFF.

This clone came up once. The genes are TRBV27 and TRBJ2-1; 11 bases map to TRBD2. CDR3 length equals 14 residues. The trim removed 6 bases at V and 6 bases at J, leaving 4 bases unmatched. Germline CDR1 and CDR2: MNHEY and SMNVEV (reference sequence). Written as DNA, the CDR3 is TGTGCCAGCAGGTTAGCGGGAGGGGGCAATGAGCAGTTCTTC. This gives the protein CASRLAGGGNEQFF.

The chain combines TRBV7-9 with TRBJ2-7; 7 nucleotides agree with TRBD1. The V segment lost 5 bases and the J segment 2 bases; nucleotides outside the gene matches: 3. This CDR3 has 13 residues. Germline CDR1 SEHNR, CDR2 FQNEAQ (reference sequence). The CDR3 bases are TGTGCCAGCAGCACCGGGACAGCCTACGAGCAGTACTTC. The encoded protein is CASSTGTAYEQYF.

The chain links TRBV9 to TRBJ2-7, with 9 bases identical to TRBD1. Trimming took 4 bases from V and 3 from J; bases not matched to a gene: 5. This CDR3 has 14 residues. Germline V gives CDR1 SGDLS, CDR2 YYNGEE. In DNA form, the CDR3 reads TGTGCCAGCAGCTTATCGGGACAGGGCTACGAGCAGTACTTC. It yields the protein CASSLSGQGYEQYF.

This chain uses TRBV15 with TRBJ2-7, with TRBD2 matching 7 bases. V was clipped by 7 bases and J by 10 bases; unmatched bases: 13. The CDR3 is 13 residues long. Looked up from germline, CDR1 is LNHNV and CDR2 is YYDKDF (reference sequence). Here the CDR3 DNA reads TGTGCCACCACCAGGACACTAGGGGAGGGTCAGTACTTC. Protein product: CATTRTLGEGQYF.

V gene TRBV7-2 combines with J gene TRBJ2-5; TRBD2 matches 12 bases. CDR1 SGHTA and CDR2 FQGNSA come from the germline V gene. CDR3 size: 15 residues. The V and J ends lost 1 base and 5 bases, in that order; junction bases with no gene match: 2. This chain's CDR3 is CASSLVGLAGETQYF. The CDR3 bases are TGTGCCAGCAGCTTAGTGGGACTAGCGGGCGAGACCCAGTACTTC.

The V gene is TRBV14, the J gene TRBJ2-5; 12 bases line up with TRBD2. V was clipped by 2 bases and J by 2 bases; unmatched bases: 0. Germline CDR1 and CDR2: SGHDN and FVKESK. The CDR3 has 15 amino acids. The CDR3 DNA reads as TGTGCCAGCAGCCAACTAGCGGGAGGGCAAGAGACCCAGTACTTC. Its protein product is CASSQLAGGQETQYF.

The CDR3 loop is CASSPLLAGSTDTQYF. CDR3 nucleotide sequence: TGCGCCAGCAGCCCCCTACTAGCGGGATCCACAGATACGCAGTATTTT. The J gene is TRBJ2-3, the V gene TRBV5-1, with 10 bases fitting TRBD2. Germline V CDR1 and CDR2: SGHRS, YFSETQ. The CDR3 sequence is 16 residues long. V shed 4 bases and J 2 bases; nucleotides not matched to a gene: 7.

The chain joins TRBV19 to TRBJ1-2; the D is unclear. The CDR3 consists of 15 residues. Trimming pared 6 bases from V and 4 bases from J, leaving 18 bases between. Germline-derived CDR1 and CDR2 are LNHDA and SQIVND (reference sequence). CDR3 amino acids: CASRPSLGISYGYTF. CDR3 DNA sequence: TGTGCCAGTAGACCCTCTCTGGGCATCAGCTATGGCTACACCTTC.

Written as DNA, the CDR3 is TGTGCCAGCTCACCAGTGCAGGCTCGCACAGATACGCAGTATTTT. Its translation: CASSPVQARTDTQYF. This chain links TRBV18 with TRBJ2-3; D not certain. Germline assignment: CDR1 KGHSH and CDR2 LQKENI. V lost 2 bases to trimming and J lost 1 base, with 10 bases between them. The CDR3 has 15 amino acids.

In DNA, the CDR3 is TGCGCCAGCAGCCCACAGGGTTCGGTGGCTGAAAAACTGTTTTTT. Amino acids: CASSPQGSVAEKLFF. This rearrangement joins TRBV4-1 to TRBJ1-4, with a possible D match to TRBD1 (6 bases). V shed 4 bases and J shed 7 bases, with 16 bases lying between them. Germline V lookup: CDR1 MGHRA, CDR2 YSYEKL. This CDR3 spans 15 amino acids.

The V gene is TRBV7-6, the J gene TRBJ1-6, with D perhaps matching TRBD1 (6 bases). The CDR3 is 13 residues long. CDR1 is SGHVS, CDR2 FNYEAQ, per germline. Trimming removed 5 bases from V and 7 bases from J, with 9 bases in between. The CDR3 region is CASSKDRNSPLHF. CDR3 DNA sequence: TGTGCCAGCAGCAAGGACAGAAATTCACCCCTCCACTTT.

As DNA, the CDR3 is TGTGCCAGCAGCGCACCGGGACTAGCGGGCACAGATACGCAGTATTTT. Amino acid sequence: CASSAPGLAGTDTQYF. The chain is built from TRBV9 and TRBJ2-3; 11 nucleotides agree with TRBD2. CDR1 is SGDLS and CDR2 is YYNGEE in the germline V gene. V trimming: 3 bases; J trimming: 1 base; junction bases outside the gene matches: 4. This CDR3 region has 16 residues.

The table lists this clone with a few counts. The chain combines TRBV7-5 with TRBJ2-7; the D call in the table, TRBD1, was not verified against the DNA. TRBV7-5 is a listed pseudogene. This CDR3 is 17 amino acids long. CDR3: CARSLPPRTGTFCEQYF. DNA for the CDR3: TGTGCCAGAAGCTTACCCCCGCGGACAGGGACTTTCTGCGAGCAGTACTTC.